This T cell receptor (beta chain) was recovered during a study of T cell responses to AZD1222 COVID-19 vaccine. Clones were sequenced by immunoSEQ multiplex PCR, and TCRdb holds only the in-frame ones, with some missing. In the table there are some 82,000 clones, around 89% of which are singletons. The study, taken as a whole, reports: AZD1222 recipients seropositive at baseline numbered only 5 or 6. Vaccine-associated CD4 TCRs spanned spike, dominant at 160-218 and 743-854. Spike-specific TCR repertoires showed rising breadth and depth after two AZD1222 doses. The sample set comprised mostly white British donors with more females, and clonal diversity was possibly underestimated.

In its sample, this clone was seen once. Antigen unknown. The CDR3 sequence is 17 residues long. The V end was cut by 0 bases, the J end by 0 bases, with 14 bases between. CDR1 SGDLS and CDR2 YYNGEE come from the germline V gene. The sequences come from peripheral blood, collected on day 0 of AZD1222 vaccination. This receptor was obtained from an adult in good health. The chain couples TRBV9 to TRBJ2-3; D could derive from TRBD1 or TRBD2 (6 bases each). The DNA of the CDR3 is TGTGCCAGCAGCGTAGTCGGGGGACACTATAGCACAGATACGCAGTATTTT. Amino acids: CASSVVGGHYSTDTQYF.